This TCR beta chain was retrieved from a study of blood T cell repertoires in COVID-19. Study-level background: PBMCs, B-cell-depleted T cells, or T cells were the source of the cDNA or gDNA that made up the material.

Authors' processing steps: Estimation of nucleated cell counts was performed using reference gene primer amplification. The table came from immunoSEQ multiplex PCR; TCRdb's copy has only in-frame clones and leaves some out. The D gene and trimming were derived from the DNA, and the V and J assignments and clone size from that table. Of around 140,000 clones listed, more than 85% are singletons. This CDR3 has 15 amino acids. CDR1 and CDR2 from the germline V gene are LGHDT and YNNKEL (reference sequence). V lost 5 bases to trimming and J lost 9 bases; unmatched junction nucleotides: 5. Sequenced: peripheral blood. The clonotype originates from a man aged 50-60 years with active or convalescent COVID-19. The J gene is TRBJ1-6, the V gene TRBV3-1 (or the pseudogene TRBV3-2), with 12 bases matching TRBD1. The CDR3 DNA is TGTGCCAGCAGCACAGCGGGACAGGGGGCTTCACCCCTCCACTTT. Residues: CASSTAGQGASPLHF.